Listed below are T cell receptor beta chains from one sample, sequenced in a study of blood T cell repertoires in COVID-19. Measured with immunoSEQ multiplex PCR; TCRdb has only the in-frame clones, and not every one. The sample shows roughly 110,000 clones, approximately 81% of them seen only once. The sample taken for sequencing was peripheral blood. Receptors were obtained from a human donor in a cohort sampled during active COVID-19. CDR3s include the opening cysteine and the closing phenylalanine or tryptophan.

>TRBJ2-5|TRBV5-1
CASSVDRAGETQYF
>TRBJ2-1|TRBV27
CASQTSLWDEQFF
>TRBJ1-5|TRBV4-1
CASSHGPGTGNSNQPQHF
>TRBJ2-1|TRBV18
CASSTQGSGKSYNEQFF
>TRBJ2-3|TRBV5-4
CASSWGPARPTDTQYF
>TRBJ1-6|TRBV7-3
CASSLRQPTSLHF
>TRBJ1-2|TRBV19
CASSIQGNYGYTF
>TRBJ1-6|TRBV4-1
CASSHAYSPLHF
>TRBJ2-1|TRBV27
CASSAWTGEQFF
>TRBJ2-7|TRBV19
CASSSQGKAIYEQYF
>TRBJ1-2|TRBV2
CASSTGRYGYTF
>TRBJ2-3|TRBV29-1
CSVEDWGSTDTQYF
>TRBJ2-5|TRBV6-5
CASSYSTGGEGETQYF
>TRBJ2-7|TRBV28
CASARGQGGEQYF
>TRBJ2-1|TRBV29-1
CSVSPGTGTYNEQFF
>TRBJ2-2|TRBV7-3
CASSLTGTGAGELFF
>TRBJ1-2|TRBV3-1/TRBV3-2
CASSQDHPGGGYYGYTF
>TRBJ2-1|TRBV2
CASRRESGEQFF
>TRBJ1-2|TRBV2
CASTQNVGGGYTF
>TRBJ2-5|TRBV30
CAWSGLAGETQYF
>TRBJ1-1|TRBV12-3/TRBV12-4
CAARTMDTEAFF
>TRBJ2-7|TRBV7-8
CASSLREGAYEQYF
>TRBJ2-5|TRBV4-3
CASSQGTGPQETQYF
>TRBJ2-2|TRBV11-3
CASSPQGPLGGELFF
>TRBJ2-4|TRBV6-6
CASSLDRLDIQYF
>TRBJ2-3|TRBV2
CASQTSGNTDTQYF
>TRBJ2-1|TRBV18
CASSRDDRSLDEQFF
>TRBJ2-7|TRBV27
CASSLGGGNRDYEQYF
>TRBJ1-1|TRBV13
CASSLLLMNTEAFF
>TRBJ1-2|TRBV3-1/TRBV3-2
CASRSRAGVRGYTF
>TRBJ2-2|TRBV6-5
CASRADSPTGELFF
>TRBJ1-1|TRBV28
CASSLAGGTEAFF
>TRBJ2-1|TRBV5-1
CASSFYTGVNNEQFF
>TRBJ2-5|TRBV9
CASSADQGRGETQYF
>TRBJ2-5|TRBV7-9
CASSLGGLAGSETQYF
>TRBJ2-2|TRBV6-6
CASWTGGGPGELFF
>TRBJ1-5|TRBV30
CAWSPEERGISNQPQHF
>TRBJ1-5|TRBV5-1
CASSLGQYSNQPQHF
>TRBJ2-3|TRBV7-3
CASSSRHGGSTDTQYF
>TRBJ1-2|TRBV6-5
CASYAGQGKYGYTF